Below, 24 T cell receptor beta chains from the same sample are listed, as sequenced in a study of T cell repertoires in cytomegalovirus infection. TCRdb called the reads again in MiXCR, with one record for every CDR3 protein. Of hundreds of thousands of distinct CDR3 sequences in the sample, more than 20% were seen once. The source material was CD8+ T cells from PBMCs. The source of these receptors is a human donor in good health (CMV status not recorded). Some clones in this sample may be carry-over from other donors' samples.

V usage is TRBV12-3 or TRBV12-4 and J usage is TRBJ1-1; D unclear. CDR3 length: 12 residues. V was shortened by 7 bases and J by 1 base, with 7 bases between the two germline ends. Here the CDR3 DNA reads TGTGCCAGCAACTTTGGGAACACTGAAGCTTTCTTT. Its protein is CASNFGNTEAFF.

This clonotype was picked up a small number of times. V usage is TRBV12-3 or TRBV12-4 and J usage is TRBJ2-7; D gene unclear. Trimming shortened V by 6 bases and J by 3 bases, and 12 bases separated the two germline ends. This CDR3 contains 13 residues. The CDR3 sequence is CASRKGIGYEQYF. CDR3 sequence (DNA): TGTGCCAGCAGAAAAGGCATCGGCTACGAGCAGTACTTC.

In this sample, this clonotype turned up a few times. The CDR3 DNA sequence: TGTGCCAGCAGCCCGGGGGTGAGCTCTGGAAACACCATATATTTT. This codes for CASSPGVSSGNTIYF. V gene TRBV7-8 combines with J gene TRBJ1-3; TRBD1 is a possible D gene (5 bases). CDR1 and CDR2 (germline): SGHVS, FQNEAQ. The CDR3 extends over 15 amino acids. V lost 5 bases and J lost 0, with 11 bases in between.

This clonotype has more than one count but fewer than ten. V and J are TRBV6-5 and TRBJ1-6; no reliable D call. Germline-derived CDR1 and CDR2 are MNHEY and SVGAGI. The germline V and J ends were trimmed by 0 bases and 9 bases, with 12 bases remaining between them. The CDR3 sequence is 15 residues long. CDR3 coding DNA: TGTGCCAGCAGTTACTCGAATCCTATCTCTTCACCCCTCCACTTT. Translating gives CASSYSNPISSPLHF.

The chain joins TRBV23-1 to TRBJ2-7, with 7 positions matching TRBD1. TRBV23-1 is marked as an open reading frame, function uncertain. The CDR3 covers 15 residues. Germline trimming cut 4 bases from V and 3 bases from J; bases unmatched to any gene: 9. CDR3 sequence reads: CASSRMGQRLYEQYF. CDR3 DNA: TGCGCCAGCAGTCGCATGGGACAGCGTCTCTACGAGCAGTACTTC.

The chain uses TRBV19 and TRBJ2-7; 7 bases agree with TRBD2. The CDR3 is made up of 13 amino acids. Germline CDR1 and CDR2: LNHDA and SQIVND (reference sequence). Trimming at V came to 5 bases and at J to 2 bases, leaving 3 bases not matched to a gene. In nucleotides, the CDR3 is TGTGCCAGTAGTGCGGGACTACCCTACGAGCAGTACTTC. Amino acids: CASSAGLPYEQYF.

The table lists this clonotype with a few counts. V gene TRBV2 combines with J gene TRBJ2-5; D might be TRBD1 or TRBD2, each matching 5 bases. CDR3 size: 14 residues. V lost 3 bases, J lost 1 base, and 9 bases lay in between. Germline CDR1 and CDR2: SNHLY and FYNNEI. The CDR3 DNA reads TGTGCCAGCAGTGAGGGGGATCTCCAAGAGACCCAGTACTTC. Encoded protein: CASSEGDLQETQYF. Supplemented by reference TRBV2 and TRBJ2-5, the full variable domain reads EPEVTQTPSHQVTQMGQEVILRCVPISNHLYFYWYRQILGQKVEFLVSFYNNEISEKSEIFDDQFSVERPDGSNFTLKIRSTKLEDSAMYFCASSEGDLQETQYFGPGTRLLVL.

The rearrangement links TRBV7-6 to TRBJ2-3, with 11 nucleotides matching TRBD1. The CDR3 is made up of 16 amino acids. V was pared by 2 bases and J by 2 bases, with 3 bases of the junction left unmatched. Germline CDR1 is SGHVS and CDR2 is FNYEAQ. Here the CDR3 reads CASSLRTGGSTDTQYF. CDR3 DNA sequence: TGTGCCAGCAGCTTACGGACAGGGGGCTCCACAGATACGCAGTATTTT.

Points on this clonotype: This may arise from a read error, as a much more abundant clone is one base away. The rearrangement joins TRBV7-2 to TRBJ2-2; unclear D gene. There are 14 residues in the CDR3. Germline V gene sequence: CDR1 SGHTA, CDR2 FQGNSA. The CDR3 sequence is CDSSLNRNTGELFF. In DNA form, the CDR3 reads TGTGACAGCAGCTTAAACAGGAACACCGGGGAGCTGTTTTTT.

The chain employs TRBV29-1 and TRBJ2-3; D is undetermined. Trimming took 0 bases from V and 6 from J, leaving 10 bases between them. The CDR3 extends over 13 amino acids. The V gene's germline CDR1 is SQVTM and CDR2 ANQGSEA. The CDR3 DNA follows: TGCAGCGTTGAAGATCTAACATCCGATACGCAGTATTTT. Residues: CSVEDLTSDTQYF.

The chain employs TRBV12-5 and TRBJ1-5; D is uncertain. Trimming removed 3 bases at V and 1 base at J, with 13 bases between. The CDR3 has 16 amino acids. Germline CDR1 is LGHNT and CDR2 is FRNRAP. The chain's CDR3 is CASGFLGLSSNQPQHF. The CDR3 DNA sequence: TGTGCTAGTGGTTTTCTTGGGTTGTCAAGCAATCAGCCCCAGCATTTT.

Only a few counts were recorded for this clonotype. The chain couples TRBV11-2 to TRBJ2-5; 8 bases line up with TRBD1. CDR1 SGHAT and CDR2 FQNNGV come from the germline V gene. J was trimmed by 4 bases and V by 4 bases; bases with no gene match: 8. The CDR3 is made up of 15 amino acids. CDR3 sequence reads: CASSYIQGTGETQYF. CDR3 nucleotides: TGTGCCAGCAGCTACATACAGGGGACAGGAGAGACCCAGTACTTC.

In this sample, this clonotype turned up a few times. This chain uses TRBV7-8 with TRBJ2-3; D may be TRBD1 or TRBD2 (6 bases each). This CDR3 has 18 amino acids. V lost 5 bases and J lost 0, with 21 bases in between. CDR1 and CDR2 (germline): SGHVS, FQNEAQ. Written as DNA, the CDR3 is TGTGCCAGCAGCCCGGAGCGACCGGGGGCTCGTAGCACAGATACGCAGTATTTT. The encoded protein is CASSPERPGARSTDTQYF.

This clonotype occurred many times. The V gene is TRBV6-2 or TRBV6-3, the J gene TRBJ1-1; tentatively, D is TRBD1 (6 bases). CDR3 length equals 14 residues. Looked up from germline, CDR1 is MNHEY and CDR2 is SVGEGT. Between the trimmed V and J ends, which lost 7 bases and 3 bases, there was a span of 15 bases. The CDR3 region is CASNFPGVDTEAFF. CDR3 in DNA: TGTGCCAGCAACTTTCCAGGGGTGGACACTGAAGCTTTCTTT.

This clonotype was recorded a few times. The chain uses TRBV7-9 and TRBJ2-5; 9 bases match TRBD2. From germline, CDR1 is SEHNR and CDR2 FQNEAQ (reference sequence). With 5 bases clipped from V and 0 bases from J, the junction kept 10 bases outside the gene matches. The CDR3 is 17 residues long. CDR3 loop: CASSPTASGAYQETQYF. As DNA, the CDR3 is TGTGCCAGCAGCCCCACGGCTAGCGGGGCGTACCAAGAGACCCAGTACTTC.

In its sample, this clonotype was seen a few times. The V call is TRBV2, the J call TRBJ2-1; 9 nucleotides line up with TRBD1. V trimming: 10 bases; J trimming: 6 bases; junction bases outside the gene matches: 10. Germline assignment: CDR1 SNHLY and CDR2 FYNNEI. The CDR3 is 14 residues long. DNA for the CDR3: TGTGCCAACAGCCGGGGACAGGGTTTCAATGAGCAGTTCTTC. This gives the protein CANSRGQGFNEQFF.

The chain combines TRBV7-4 with TRBJ1-2; weak D call: TRBD1 (6 bases). The ends were cut back, 8 bases at V and 8 bases at J, with 15 bases in the middle. This CDR3 is built from 12 residues. From germline, CDR1 is SGHVT and CDR2 SQSDAQ. Written as DNA, the CDR3 is TGTGCCAGCCAATCCCGGACAGACGGCTACACCTTC. Its protein is CASQSRTDGYTF.

This clonotype was seen ten or more times. J is TRBJ1-1 and V is TRBV10-2; 8 bases line up with TRBD1. The ends lost 11 bases at V and 10 bases at J; junction bases unmatched: 12. The CDR3 sequence is 12 residues long. Germline-derived CDR1 and CDR2 are WSHSY and SAAADI. The CDR3 nucleotides are TGCGCCGTGTTACAGGGGGATATGCGAGCTTTCTTT. It specifies CAVLQGDMRAFF.

There are a few counts of this clonotype. The chain joins TRBV11-2 to TRBJ1-1, with a weak D call TRBD1 (6 bases). V lost 5 bases to trimming and J lost 1 base, with 11 bases between them. The germline V gene has CDR1 SGHAT and CDR2 FQNNGV. This CDR3 spans 14 amino acids. As DNA, the CDR3 is TGTGCCAGCAGCCTCAGGGGAACGAACACTGAAGCTTTCTTT. This sequence encodes CASSLRGTNTEAFF.

The J gene is TRBJ1-2, the V gene TRBV20-1; D is uncertain. V lost 6 bases, J lost 0 bases, and 17 bases lay in between. The CDR3 covers 15 residues. Germline CDR1 is DFQATT and CDR2 is SNEGSKA (reference sequence). Written as DNA, the CDR3 is TGCAGTGCACCCAGGAGAGTCGGAGCTAACTATGGCTACACCTTC. Amino acids: CSAPRRVGANYGYTF.

Points on this clonotype: One end of the junction fails to match germline, which may point to a read error. V gene TRBV7-2 combines with J gene TRBJ2-3, with unresolved D. Germline lookup yields CDR1 SGHTA and CDR2 FQGNSA. This CDR3 has 13 residues. The CDR3 DNA follows: TGTGTCAGCAGCCCAAGTGGCACAGATACGCAGTATTTT. This translates into CVSSPSGTDTQYF.

This clonotype was recorded at least ten times. V and J are TRBV7-6 and TRBJ2-6; tentatively, D is TRBD2 (6 bases). Germline-derived CDR1 and CDR2 are SGHVS and FNYEAQ. The CDR3 length is 17 residues. V was clipped by 10 bases and J by 0 bases, with 19 bases between them. The CDR3 DNA reads as TGTGCCATCCCGTCGTTGGGAGGTGACTCTGGGGCCAACGTCCTGACTTTC. Translation gives CAIPSLGGDSGANVLTF.

CDR3 protein: CASSYRRVEDTQYF. The CDR3 nucleotides are TGTGCCAGCAGTTACAGGCGGGTCGAAGATACGCAGTATTTT. This chain joins TRBV6-5 and TRBJ2-3; a possible D gene is TRBD2 (5 bases). V lost 2 bases to trimming and J lost 5 bases, with 11 bases between them. The CDR3 totals 14 residues. Germline V gene lookup returns CDR1 MNHEY and CDR2 SVGAGI.

This clonotype was recorded a few times. This chain uses TRBV6-2 or TRBV6-3 with TRBJ1-5, with 7 bases that match TRBD1. CDR3 length: 14 amino acids. The germline V gene has CDR1 MNHEY and CDR2 SVGEGT. V trimming: 6 bases; J trimming: 0 bases; junction bases outside the gene matches: 2. CDR3 sequence reads: CASRQGVSNQPQHF. The CDR3 DNA is TGTGCCAGCAGGCAGGGGGTTAGCAATCAGCCCCAGCATTTT.